This TCR beta chain comes out of a study of shared clonotypes between healthy human individuals (dated by TCRdb to about 2020). Context from the whole study: A couple of women and a few men aged 18 to 49 years were included in the cohort. To estimate repertoire size and how much clonotypes are shared between individuals, the study performed deep sequencing of blood TCR repertoires from a handful of healthy adults. To increase sequencing depth and limit assay-specific biases, different laboratories used diverse techniques to prepare libraries and sequence TCR repertoires. Between about 0.85 and 10 billion PBMCs per donor were obtained by leukapheresis. The study at large found these results: Sampling was limited to blood, and TCR repertoires in tissue likely differ from TCR repertoires in blood. The genetic and exposure-history diversity represented was limited by the small number of donors. Pairwise subsampling indicated that sequencing depth was expected to affect the degree of clonotype sharing among donors.

Clipping removes 2 bases from V and 2 bases from J, with 2 as the unmatched junction base count. CDR1 and CDR2 are drawn from the germline V gene: SGHAT, FQNNGV. The CDR3 starts with the cysteine, ends with the phenylalanine, and has 17 residues. Solely the CDR3 DNA is kept, with 51 bases framed from the first base. A word on this clone: Its antigen target is currently unknown. Per-base quality was not reported, and no clone a single base away is much larger than it.

TCR CDR3 regions were amplified from genomic DNA by multiplex PCR using the deep immunoSEQ assay. Extracted genomic DNA from each cell subset was spread evenly across all wells of several immunoSEQ 96-well plates, with each plate serving as a replicate. For unsorted PBMC, roughly 330 ng genomic DNA, equal to 25,000 to 35,000 T cell genomes, was loaded into each replicate PCR. Unsorted PBMC genomic DNA was sequenced across ten immunoSEQ deep assay plates. Purified libraries were measured with a Qubit 3.0 fluorometer, size-checked on a Bioanalyzer 2100, and measured again with the KAPA Library Quantification kit. Each immunoSEQ 96-well plate was sequenced on its own single-read 150-cycle Illumina NextSeq 550 flow cell. In the authors' own workflow: The immunoSEQ output contained only junctional sequences without quality scores, so filtering could not match that applied to full-length reads. Sequences were annotated with PyIR, a Python wrapper for IgBLAST v1.9, and V/J genes and CDR3 were assigned using IMGT germline references. Reads with weak V/J assignments (E-value above 1e-6), missing CDR3, stop codons, out-of-frame junctions, or ambiguous translated residues were removed. V3J clonotypes were defined as sequences sharing the same inferred V gene, J gene, and CDR3 amino acid sequence. The percentage overlap between two repertoires was calculated by dividing the number of shared unique clonotypes by the size of the smaller repertoire. Richness of each repertoire was evaluated using RTK rarefaction, the Chao1 estimator, and Recon v2.1 estimates of unobserved clonotypes. TCRdb carries this immuneACCESS record with in-frame sequences only. Its versions omit some clonotypes, under half of them owing to an unresolved V gene in the studies checked, with the rest unexplained. That table is the source of V, J and clone size, and D and trimming were worked out from the DNA. This sample holds some 470,000 clones; 76% were observed only once. Of the sample, around 13% is held by the ten largest clones.

Donors were healthy HIV-negative adults with no recently reported acute infections or vaccinations. Only Caucasian adults living in Nashville, Tennessee, USA were represented among the donors. In the unsorted samples, 85 million to 100 million PBMCs were counted, and genomic DNA was extracted using the QIAamp DNA Blood Mini kit. Blood was obtained by leukapheresis, after which PBMCs were separated by Ficoll-Histopaque density gradient centrifugation and cryopreserved in liquid nitrogen vapor phase. The sequence was collected from a woman in her thirties or forties in good health. Some clones in this sample may be carry-over from other donors' samples. Rearrangement joined TRBV11-2 to TRBJ2-2, with TRBD2 matching 13 junction bases. The sequencing input was PBMCs. The DNA is TGTGCCAGCAGCTTACCGGGACTAGCGGGAAACACCGGGGAGCTGTTTTTT. Translated, it reads CASSLPGLAGNTGELFF.